This T cell receptor beta chain was recovered during a study of cytomegalovirus exposure and HLA in healthy donors. Whole-study context: Sequencing of about 179 million T cells in an earlier analysis found approximately 120 million unique TCR beta sequences.

Germline CDR1 SGHTS, CDR2 YDEGEE. V gave up 5 bases and J gave up 0 bases; unmatched junction bases: 12. There are 18 residues in the CDR3. Points on this clone: Its target is unknown.

Likely unrecorded immune exposures existed in these nominally healthy donors. Study results and caveats: Researchers reported in a later analysis that a missense DCLRE1C variant was tied to TCR beta V- and J-gene trimming.

With 60 Vbeta and 13 Jbeta primers, the PCR was carried out. Generated by immunoSEQ multiplex PCR, the TCRdb table keeps only in-frame clones and is missing some. The data contain around 160,000 clones, roughly 80% of them singletons. This chain connects TRBV5-8 to TRBJ2-7, with TRBD1 identical over 12 bases. Specimen: PBMCs. The clonotype was recovered from a male donor in good health and CMV-seropositive. The CDR3 region is CASRDPGQGAPFSYEQYF. CDR3 in DNA: TGTGCCAGCAGGGATCCGGGACAGGGGGCCCCGTTCTCCTACGAGCAGTACTTC.